These T cell receptor beta chains were read from a single sample in a study of T cells in localized non-small cell lung cancer. Generated by immunoSEQ multiplex PCR, the TCRdb table keeps only in-frame clones and is missing some. The table has 40,000 to 65,000 clones, over 70% seen once. Sequencing was performed on peripheral blood mononuclear cells, taken before any cancer treatment. The receptor source for this set is a man aged 40-75 years with stage III lung adenocarcinoma. Each CDR3 is given with its conserved first and last residue. The D gene is left open where the match is weak. Size tells how often a clone was seen (once, few, many) or the class of an expanded clone, and some rows leave it out.

v_call: TRBV7-9
clone_size: .
cdr3_length: 14
d_call: .
j_call: TRBJ2-1
cdr3_aa: CASSLTGVHNEQFF
cdr3_nt: TGTGCCAGCAGCCTCACTGGAGTCCACAATGAGCAGTTCTTC

v_call: TRBV4-2
clone_size: .
cdr3_length: 13
d_call: .
j_call: TRBJ1-5
cdr3_aa: CASSRTLDQPQHF
cdr3_nt: TGTGCCAGCAGCCGTACCTTGGATCAGCCCCAGCATTTT

v_call: TRBV30
clone_size: .
cdr3_length: 14
d_call: .
j_call: TRBJ2-2
cdr3_aa: CAWIKGSDTGELFF
cdr3_nt: TGTGCCTGGATTAAAGGGTCGGACACCGGGGAGCTGTTTTTT

v_call: TRBV7-9
clone_size: few
cdr3_length: 14
d_call: .
j_call: TRBJ2-1
cdr3_aa: CASSLGSGDNEQFF
cdr3_nt: TGTGCCAGCAGCTTAGGGTCGGGGGACAATGAGCAGTTCTTC

v_call: TRBV12-5
clone_size: .
cdr3_length: 17
d_call: .
j_call: TRBJ2-1
cdr3_aa: CASGSGTLSGSYNEQFF
cdr3_nt: TGTGCTAGTGGTTCTGGTACACTTTCCGGGAGCTACAATGAGCAGTTCTTC

v_call: TRBV27
clone_size: .
cdr3_length: 15
d_call: .
j_call: TRBJ1-1
cdr3_aa: CASSLFWGSNTEAFF
cdr3_nt: TGTGCCAGCAGTTTATTTTGGGGGTCGAACACTGAAGCTTTCTTT

v_call: TRBV30
clone_size: .
cdr3_length: 12
d_call: .
j_call: TRBJ2-2
cdr3_aa: CAWKGTTGELFF
cdr3_nt: TGTGCCTGGAAGGGGACCACCGGGGAGCTGTTTTTT

v_call: TRBV19
clone_size: once
cdr3_length: 15
d_call: .
j_call: TRBJ2-3
cdr3_aa: CASRPGAGRGDTQYF
cdr3_nt: TGTGCCAGTAGGCCTGGGGCAGGGCGGGGAGATACGCAGTATTTT

v_call: TRBV5-1
clone_size: .
cdr3_length: 13
d_call: TRBD1
j_call: TRBJ1-1
cdr3_aa: CASSPDRVTEAFF
cdr3_nt: TGCGCCAGCAGCCCGGACAGGGTCACTGAAGCTTTCTTT

v_call: TRBV11-2
clone_size: .
cdr3_length: 15
d_call: .
j_call: TRBJ2-1
cdr3_aa: CASSLEGSSYNEQFF
cdr3_nt: TGTGCCAGCAGCTTAGAGGGGAGCTCCTACAATGAGCAGTTCTTC

v_call: TRBV19
clone_size: .
cdr3_length: 15
d_call: TRBD1
j_call: TRBJ1-2
cdr3_aa: CASSDTGQLIYGYTF
cdr3_nt: TGTGCCAGTAGTGACACGGGACAGCTTATCTATGGCTACACCTTC

v_call: TRBV19
clone_size: .
cdr3_length: 14
d_call: .
j_call: TRBJ2-1
cdr3_aa: CASGLGDSYNEQFF
cdr3_nt: TGTGCCAGTGGACTCGGGGATTCCTACAATGAGCAGTTCTTC

v_call: TRBV7-2
clone_size: .
cdr3_length: 14
d_call: .
j_call: TRBJ1-2
cdr3_aa: CASSWGNADYGYTF
cdr3_nt: TGTGCCAGCAGCTGGGGGAACGCCGACTATGGCTACACCTTC

v_call: TRBV5-1
clone_size: .
cdr3_length: 14
d_call: TRBD1
j_call: TRBJ2-2
cdr3_aa: CASSGTVNTGELFF
cdr3_nt: TGCGCCAGCAGTGGGACAGTGAACACCGGGGAGCTGTTTTTT

v_call: TRBV5-1
clone_size: .
cdr3_length: 14
d_call: TRBD1
j_call: TRBJ1-2
cdr3_aa: CASSSGQGWDGYTF
cdr3_nt: TGCGCCAGCAGCTCGGGACAGGGATGGGATGGCTACACCTTC

v_call: TRBV16
clone_size: .
cdr3_length: 13
d_call: .
j_call: TRBJ2-2
cdr3_aa: CASSPLRTGELFF
cdr3_nt: TGTGCCAGCAGCCCTCTGCGGACCGGGGAGCTGTTTTTT

v_call: TRBV11-3
clone_size: .
cdr3_length: 12
d_call: .
j_call: TRBJ1-1
cdr3_aa: CASSVSNTEAFF
cdr3_nt: TGTGCCAGCAGCGTTTCTAACACTGAAGCTTTCTTT

v_call: TRBV5-1
clone_size: .
cdr3_length: 12
d_call: TRBD1
j_call: TRBJ1-2
cdr3_aa: CASSGQAHGYTF
cdr3_nt: TGCGCCAGCAGCGGACAGGCTCATGGCTACACCTTC

v_call: TRBV27
clone_size: .
cdr3_length: 14
d_call: .
j_call: TRBJ1-5
cdr3_aa: CASSFRGRNQPQHF
cdr3_nt: TGTGCCAGCAGTTTCCGGGGACGGAATCAGCCCCAGCATTTT

v_call: TRBV19
clone_size: .
cdr3_length: 13
d_call: TRBD2
j_call: TRBJ2-1
cdr3_aa: CASSITSGHEQFF
cdr3_nt: TGTGCCAGTAGTATAACTAGCGGGCATGAGCAGTTCTTC

v_call: TRBV6-1
clone_size: .
cdr3_length: 13
d_call: .
j_call: TRBJ1-5
cdr3_aa: CASSDSGARTQHF
cdr3_nt: TGTGCCAGCAGCGATTCAGGGGCAAGGACCCAGCATTTT

v_call: TRBV5-6
clone_size: once
cdr3_length: 15
d_call: TRBD1
j_call: TRBJ2-4
cdr3_aa: CASSKGTGVGNIQYF
cdr3_nt: TGTGCCAGCAGCAAGGGGACAGGGGTGGGGAACATTCAGTACTTC

v_call: TRBV7-2
clone_size: .
cdr3_length: 13
d_call: TRBD1
j_call: TRBJ1-2
cdr3_aa: CASSLMGQGSCTF
cdr3_nt: TGTGCCAGCAGTCTTATGGGACAGGGGAGTTGCACCTTC

v_call: TRBV19
clone_size: .
cdr3_length: 15
d_call: .
j_call: TRBJ1-3
cdr3_aa: CASTIEINSGNTIYF
cdr3_nt: TGTGCCAGTACTATAGAGATCAACTCTGGAAACACCATATATTTT

v_call: TRBV6-5
clone_size: .
cdr3_length: 13
d_call: .
j_call: TRBJ1-2
cdr3_aa: CASSLRRDYGYTF
cdr3_nt: TGTGCCAGCAGTTTAAGGAGAGACTATGGCTACACCTTC

v_call: TRBV9
clone_size: once
cdr3_length: 16
d_call: .
j_call: TRBJ2-1
cdr3_aa: CASSVEADLSYNEQFF
cdr3_nt: TGTGCCAGCAGCGTAGAGGCGGACCTTTCCTACAATGAGCAGTTCTTC

v_call: TRBV10-2
clone_size: .
cdr3_length: 15
d_call: .
j_call: TRBJ1-1
cdr3_aa: CASRAATGWNTEAFF
cdr3_nt: TGCGCCAGCAGGGCCGCTACAGGGTGGAACACTGAAGCTTTCTTT

v_call: TRBV7-2
clone_size: .
cdr3_length: 14
d_call: .
j_call: TRBJ1-2
cdr3_aa: CASSSKLANYGYTF
cdr3_nt: TGTGCCAGCAGCTCGAAACTGGCTAACTATGGCTACACCTTC

v_call: TRBV12-5
clone_size: .
cdr3_length: 13
d_call: .
j_call: TRBJ2-1
cdr3_aa: CASAARGLNEQFF
cdr3_nt: TGTGCTAGTGCTGCACGGGGGCTCAATGAGCAGTTCTTC

v_call: TRBV7-2
clone_size: .
cdr3_length: 17
d_call: .
j_call: TRBJ2-3
cdr3_aa: CASSLTTGRWGTDTQYF
cdr3_nt: TGTGCCAGCAGCTTAACTACAGGGAGATGGGGCACAGATACGCAGTATTTT

v_call: TRBV6-5
clone_size: .
cdr3_length: 14
d_call: .
j_call: TRBJ2-5
cdr3_aa: CASRPGSGVETQYF
cdr3_nt: TGTGCCAGCAGGCCCGGGTCGGGGGTAGAGACCCAGTACTTC

v_call: TRBV7-8
clone_size: .
cdr3_length: 17
d_call: TRBD1
j_call: TRBJ1-5
cdr3_aa: CASSLGRRTGINQPQHF
cdr3_nt: TGTGCCAGCAGCTTAGGGCGGAGGACAGGAATCAATCAGCCCCAGCATTTT

v_call: TRBV2
clone_size: once
cdr3_length: 13
d_call: .
j_call: TRBJ1-1
cdr3_aa: CASSEKGYDEAFF
cdr3_nt: TGTGCCAGCAGTGAAAAGGGGTACGATGAAGCTTTCTTT

v_call: TRBV9
clone_size: .
cdr3_length: 17
d_call: .
j_call: TRBJ1-2
cdr3_aa: CASSARDYDNGIYGYTF
cdr3_nt: TGTGCCAGCAGCGCCCGGGACTACGATAATGGGATCTATGGCTACACCTTC

v_call: TRBV2
clone_size: .
cdr3_length: 13
d_call: .
j_call: TRBJ1-2
cdr3_aa: CASRETWTYGYTF
cdr3_nt: TGTGCCAGCAGGGAGACATGGACCTATGGCTACACCTTC

v_call: TRBV9
clone_size: .
cdr3_length: 12
d_call: .
j_call: TRBJ1-2
cdr3_aa: CASSPSKGGYTF
cdr3_nt: TGTGCCAGCAGCCCCAGTAAGGGTGGCTACACCTTC

v_call: TRBV4-2
clone_size: .
cdr3_length: 13
d_call: .
j_call: TRBJ1-5
cdr3_aa: CASSPGGIQPQHF
cdr3_nt: TGTGCCAGCAGCCCAGGTGGGATCCAGCCCCAGCATTTT

v_call: TRBV2
clone_size: .
cdr3_length: 12
d_call: .
j_call: TRBJ1-1
cdr3_aa: CASDRGGTEAFF
cdr3_nt: TGTGCCAGCGATCGTGGGGGCACTGAAGCTTTCTTT

v_call: TRBV4-3
clone_size: .
cdr3_length: 19
d_call: TRBD2
j_call: TRBJ2-7
cdr3_aa: CASSQGIPGLAVSSYEQYF
cdr3_nt: TGCGCCAGCAGCCAAGGCATTCCGGGACTAGCGGTGAGCTCCTACGAGCAGTACTTC

v_call: TRBV6-5
clone_size: .
cdr3_length: 14
d_call: .
j_call: TRBJ2-7
cdr3_aa: CATNRGGHGYEQYF
cdr3_nt: TGTGCCACCAATCGCGGGGGACACGGATACGAGCAGTACTTC

v_call: TRBV25-1
clone_size: .
cdr3_length: 15
d_call: TRBD2
j_call: TRBJ2-7
cdr3_aa: CASSPPGLAFYEQYF
cdr3_nt: TGTGCCAGCAGTCCCCCGGGACTAGCGTTCTACGAGCAGTACTTC

v_call: TRBV7-2
clone_size: once
cdr3_length: 15
d_call: TRBD2
j_call: TRBJ2-1
cdr3_aa: CASSLKTSGGNEQFF
cdr3_nt: TGTGCCAGCAGCTTAAAGACTAGCGGGGGAAATGAGCAGTTCTTC

v_call: TRBV2
clone_size: once
cdr3_length: 12
d_call: .
j_call: TRBJ2-7
cdr3_aa: CASSDDSYEQYF
cdr3_nt: TGTGCCAGCAGTGACGATTCCTACGAGCAGTACTTC

v_call: TRBV7-9
clone_size: .
cdr3_length: 16
d_call: .
j_call: TRBJ1-5
cdr3_aa: CASSLASAGIGQPQHF
cdr3_nt: TGTGCCAGCAGCTTAGCGTCAGCTGGAATAGGGCAGCCCCAGCATTTT

v_call: TRBV6-1
clone_size: .
cdr3_length: 18
d_call: TRBD2
j_call: TRBJ2-3
cdr3_aa: CASSVTSGGAGGTDTQYF
cdr3_nt: TGTGCCAGCAGTGTTACTAGCGGGGGGGCCGGGGGCACAGATACGCAGTATTTT

v_call: TRBV15
clone_size: .
cdr3_length: 15
d_call: .
j_call: TRBJ2-1
cdr3_aa: CATSRDVGQRHEQFF
cdr3_nt: TGTGCCACCAGCAGAGATGTCGGGCAGCGGCATGAGCAGTTCTTC

v_call: TRBV7-9
clone_size: .
cdr3_length: 14
d_call: .
j_call: TRBJ1-1
cdr3_aa: CASSLGQYKAEAFF
cdr3_nt: TGTGCCAGCAGCCTTGGACAGTACAAGGCTGAAGCTTTCTTT

v_call: TRBV5-1
clone_size: .
cdr3_length: 14
d_call: TRBD1
j_call: TRBJ1-5
cdr3_aa: CASSIGQENQPQHF
cdr3_nt: TGCGCCAGCAGCATCGGACAGGAAAATCAGCCCCAGCATTTT

v_call: TRBV7-2
clone_size: .
cdr3_length: 13
d_call: .
j_call: TRBJ1-5
cdr3_aa: CASSLNGDQPQHF
cdr3_nt: TGTGCCAGCAGCTTAAACGGAGATCAGCCCCAGCATTTT

v_call: TRBV5-1
clone_size: .
cdr3_length: 13
d_call: .
j_call: TRBJ1-1
cdr3_aa: CASSPNVDTEAFF
cdr3_nt: TGCGCCAGCAGCCCTAACGTGGACACTGAAGCTTTCTTT

v_call: TRBV29-1
clone_size: .
cdr3_length: 11
d_call: .
j_call: TRBJ1-1
cdr3_aa: CSVEGDTEAFF
cdr3_nt: TGCAGCGTTGAAGGGGACACTGAAGCTTTCTTT

v_call: TRBV30
clone_size: .
cdr3_length: 12
d_call: .
j_call: TRBJ1-2
cdr3_aa: CAWSVGPRGYTF
cdr3_nt: TGTGCCTGGAGTGTTGGTCCGAGAGGCTACACCTTC

v_call: TRBV28
clone_size: .
cdr3_length: 13
d_call: TRBD1
j_call: TRBJ1-1
cdr3_aa: CASSQQGETEAFF
cdr3_nt: TGTGCCAGCAGCCAGCAGGGGGAGACTGAAGCTTTCTTT

v_call: TRBV15
clone_size: .
cdr3_length: 16
d_call: TRBD2
j_call: TRBJ2-1
cdr3_aa: CATSRGGTSGINEQFF
cdr3_nt: TGTGCCACCAGCAGGGGGGGGACTAGCGGGATCAATGAGCAGTTCTTC

v_call: TRBV5-4
clone_size: .
cdr3_length: 15
d_call: TRBD2
j_call: TRBJ2-7
cdr3_aa: CASSSPGTSGYEQYF
cdr3_nt: TGTGCCAGCAGCTCCCCCGGGACTAGCGGATACGAGCAGTACTTC

v_call: TRBV19
clone_size: .
cdr3_length: 15
d_call: .
j_call: TRBJ1-5
cdr3_aa: CASSISLLGDQPQHF
cdr3_nt: TGTGCCAGTAGTATTTCCTTATTGGGGGACCAGCCCCAGCATTTT

v_call: TRBV4-2
clone_size: .
cdr3_length: 14
d_call: TRBD1
j_call: TRBJ2-7
cdr3_aa: CASSQGQGSYEQYF
cdr3_nt: TGTGCCAGCAGCCAGGGACAGGGGTCCTACGAGCAGTACTTC

v_call: TRBV5-6
clone_size: .
cdr3_length: 14
d_call: .
j_call: TRBJ1-2
cdr3_aa: CASSSPPSNYGYTF
cdr3_nt: TGTGCCAGCAGCTCACCTCCCAGTAACTATGGCTACACCTTC

v_call: TRBV19
clone_size: .
cdr3_length: 16
d_call: .
j_call: TRBJ2-2
cdr3_aa: CASSISTDANTGELFF
cdr3_nt: TGTGCCAGTAGTATCTCGACAGACGCGAACACCGGGGAGCTGTTTTTT